The TCR beta chain under discussion was sequenced for a study of cytomegalovirus exposure and HLA in healthy donors. Study information: Around 190 million T cells yielded 120 million or so unique TCR beta sequences, as an earlier analysis found. Whole-study findings and limits: The listing of roughly 160 TCR beta chains classed them as cytomegalovirus-associated.

V lost 11 bases to trimming and J lost 5 bases; unmatched junction nucleotides: 21. This CDR3 comprises 17 residues. Per the germline V gene, CDR1 is SNHLY and CDR2 is FYNNEI. This clone was recorded a few times. Its antigen is unidentified. Vbeta (60) and Jbeta (13) primers were used in the PCR. In the original workflow: As a later analysis found, there were approximately 80 million unique TCR beta chains, of which roughly 11 million were shared. Clones were sequenced by immunoSEQ multiplex PCR, and TCRdb holds only the in-frame ones, with some missing. V and J calls and clone size are as listed in that table; D and trimming were resolved from the DNA. The table has some 120,000 clones, approximately 61% seen once.

Sequenced: PBMCs. This TCR was recovered from a man aged 25 to 40 in good health and CMV-seropositive. The rearrangement joins TRBV2 to TRBJ2-1; 7 bases are a match to TRBD2. CDR3: CALRRRERGQENNEQFF. Written as DNA, the CDR3 is TGTGCCTTAAGACGGCGGGAGCGTGGCCAAGAGAACAATGAGCAGTTCTTC.